One sample yielded the 23 T cell receptor beta chains listed below, sequenced in a study of shared clonotypes between healthy human individuals. Sequenced by immunoSEQ multiplex PCR; TCRdb stores in-frame clones only, minus some. The sample gives under 600,000 clones, around three quarters of which show up once; about 11% is in the top ten. Sequenced material: PBMCs. The receptors originated from a woman aged 40 to 55 in good health. Some clones in this sample may be carry-over from other donors' samples.

The chain uses TRBV28 and TRBJ2-1; 8 bases match TRBD2. CDR1 and CDR2 from the germline V gene are MDHEN and SYDVKM. Trimming at V came to 5 bases and at J to 6 bases, leaving 3 bases not matched to a gene. CDR3 length: 13 residues. The CDR3 bases are TGTGCCAGCAGTCTCGGGGGGGGCAATGAGCAGTTCTTC. Translated: CASSLGGGNEQFF.

This clone was observed a handful of times. The rearrangement joins TRBV4-3 to TRBJ2-1; D perhaps matches TRBD2 (6 bases). The length of the CDR3 is 11 residues. Per the germline V gene, CDR1 is LGHNA and CDR2 is YSLEER. Trimming shortened V by 6 bases and J by 8 bases, and 8 bases separated the two germline ends. Written as DNA, the CDR3 is TGCGCCAGCAGGGGGGGAGATGAGCAGTTCTTC. Amino acid sequence: CASRGGDEQFF.

This sequence joins TRBV7-2 and TRBJ2-5; 7 bases match TRBD1. V trimming: 6 bases; J trimming: 4 bases; junction bases outside the gene matches: 5. Germline lookup yields CDR1 SGHTA and CDR2 FQGNSA. The CDR3 loop spans 13 amino acids. CDR3 in DNA: TGTGCCAGCAGGACAGGGTACTTAGAGACCCAGTACTTC. This gives the protein CASRTGYLETQYF.

The sample holds many counts of this clone. J is TRBJ2-3 and V is TRBV29-1, with D perhaps matching TRBD2 (6 bases). Trimming took 5 bases from V and 4 from J, leaving 16 bases between them. Per germline, CDR1 SQVTM and CDR2 ANQGSEA. This CDR3 is built from 14 residues. The CDR3 region has the DNA TGCAGCGTTACCCCGGGGGTGGGCGCAGATACGCAGTATTTT. Its protein is CSVTPGVGADTQYF.

The sample holds a few counts of this clone. This chain uses TRBV2 with TRBJ2-1; 16 bases line up with TRBD2. CDR3 size: 19 residues. J gave up 4 bases and V 5 bases, and 11 bases lay outside the gene matches. CDR1 is SNHLY and CDR2 is FYNNEI in the germline V gene. CDR3 region: CASSPGTSGRAIAYNEQFF. The DNA of the CDR3 is TGTGCCAGCAGTCCCGGGACTAGCGGGAGGGCCATCGCGTACAATGAGCAGTTCTTC.

The rearrangement uses TRBV4-3 and TRBJ1-1; TRBD1 matches at 7 bases. Losses at the gene ends were 0 bases for V and 11 bases for J; bases not matched to a gene: 6. Per the germline V gene, CDR1 is LGHNA and CDR2 is YSLEER. The CDR3 totals 13 residues. The CDR3, as DNA: TGCGCCAGCAGCCAAGACCGGGACAGCTTGGCTTTCTTT. Translated: CASSQDRDSLAFF.

The genes are TRBV11-2 and TRBJ2-7; 13 bases map to TRBD2. CDR3 length: 16 amino acids. The J segment lost 6 bases and the V segment lost 2 bases, leaving 7 bases of the junction unmatched. The germline V gene has CDR1 SGHAT and CDR2 FQNNGV. The CDR3, as DNA: TGTGCCAGCAGCTTAATGTGGACTAGCGGGAGAGCCGAGCAGTACTTC. Translation gives CASSLMWTSGRAEQYF.

This clone was seen just once. The rearrangement uses TRBV5-6 and TRBJ2-7; 7 bases match TRBD2. The CDR3 sequence is 14 residues long. With V trimmed by 0 bases and J by 7 bases, 7 bases remained unmatched. Germline V lookup: CDR1 SGHDT, CDR2 YYEEEE. CDR3 bases: TGTGCCAGCAGCTTGGGGGGGATAGCGGGTGAGCAGTACTTC. Translation gives CASSLGGIAGEQYF.

For this clone: Other DNA sequences within the sample encode an identical CDR3. The chain recombines TRBV5-1 with TRBJ2-3; D assignment may be TRBD1 or TRBD2 (5 bases each). V lost 0 bases and J lost 6, with 8 bases in between. The CDR3 spans 13 residues. The V gene's germline CDR1 is SGHRS and CDR2 YFSETQ. The CDR3 is CASSLEGEDTQYF. In nucleotides, the CDR3 is TGCGCCAGCAGCTTGGAAGGGGAGGATACGCAGTATTTT.

This clone was detected many times. V gene TRBV4-1 combines with J gene TRBJ2-1; TRBD2 aligns across 8 bases. The CDR3 consists of 18 residues. With 0 bases clipped from V and 0 bases from J, the junction kept 7 bases outside the gene matches. The germline V gene encodes CDR1 MGHRA and CDR2 YSYEKL. The CDR3 bases are TGCGCCAGCAGCCAAGATGGTTTAGCGGGATTCTCCTACAATGAGCAGTTCTTC. It translates to CASSQDGLAGFSYNEQFF.

This chain uses TRBV5-1 with TRBJ2-7, with TRBD1 as a possible D gene (5 bases). This CDR3 is 15 amino acids long. CDR1 is SGHRS and CDR2 is YFSETQ in the germline V gene. V was trimmed by 0 bases and J by 1 base, leaving 11 bases between them. As DNA, the CDR3 is TGCGCCAGCAGCTTGGGTTGGACACAGTCCTACGAGCAGTACTTC. This gives the protein CASSLGWTQSYEQYF.

This chain connects TRBV28 to TRBJ2-7; tentative D call: TRBD2 (6 bases). This CDR3 has 14 residues. Germline assignment: CDR1 MDHEN and CDR2 SYDVKM. Trimming took off 5 bases at V and 3 bases at J, with 14 bases between the two ends. CDR3 DNA: TGTGCCAGCAGTCCCTGGACTAACCACTACGAGCAGTACTTC. Translation: CASSPWTNHYEQYF.

The V call is TRBV6-5, the J call TRBJ2-1, with unresolved D. The CDR3 is made up of 15 amino acids. Trimming took off 6 bases at V and 2 bases at J, with 14 bases between the two ends. Germline V gives CDR1 MNHEY, CDR2 SVGAGI. This CDR3 reads CASSLVPEAYNEQFF. CDR3 nucleotide sequence: TGTGCCAGCAGCTTAGTTCCAGAGGCCTACAATGAGCAGTTCTTC.

This chain uses TRBV9 with TRBJ2-3, with 7 bases matching TRBD2. Trimming cost V 0 bases and J 3 bases; bases outside gene matches: 4. The CDR3 totals 15 residues. CDR1 is SGDLS, CDR2 YYNGEE, per germline. In nucleotides, the CDR3 is TGTGCCAGCAGCGTAGTGGTTAGCGGGACAGATACGCAGTATTTT. This sequence encodes CASSVVVSGTDTQYF.

This chain uses TRBV4-3 with TRBJ2-7; 9 bases are shared with TRBD2. Germline CDR1 is LGHNA and CDR2 is YSLEER. The CDR3 contains 19 residues. Trimming removed 0 bases from V and 2 bases from J; junction bases left unmatched: 14. The CDR3 region has the DNA TGCGCCAGCAGCCAAGATCATTTGGCGGCTAGCGGGGACACCTACGAGCAGTACTTC. Translation: CASSQDHLAASGDTYEQYF.

About this clone itself: With a much larger clone just one base away, this may be a read error. The chain has TRBV30 and TRBJ1-4; TRBD1 is a possible D gene (6 bases). Germline V gene lookup returns CDR1 GTSNPN and CDR2 SVGIG (reference sequence). This CDR3 contains 13 residues. This CDR3 reads CAWSAQGNKKLFF. The CDR3 DNA sequence: TGTGCCTGGAGTGCACAGGGTAATAAAAAACTGTTTTTT.

In the case of this clone: Different DNA sequences within this sample yield the same CDR3. V is TRBV19 and J is TRBJ1-5, with D hard to call. V was trimmed by 0 bases and J by 5 bases, leaving 2 bases between them. CDR1 and CDR2 from the germline V gene are LNHDA and SQIVND (reference sequence). CDR3 length: 12 residues. The CDR3, as DNA: TGTGCCAGTAGTATAGATTATCAGCCCCAGCATTTT. Amino acids: CASSIDYQPQHF.

The chain combines TRBV12-5 with TRBJ2-1; maybe TRBD2 (6 bases). Germline assignment: CDR1 LGHNT and CDR2 FRNRAP. This CDR3 comprises 16 residues. V was shortened by 0 bases and J by 2 bases, with 11 bases between the two germline ends. The chain's CDR3 is CASGLVLGGTYNEQFF. For the CDR3, the DNA is TGTGCTAGTGGTTTGGTACTCGGCGGGACCTACAATGAGCAGTTCTTC. Using reference TRBV12-5 and TRBJ2-1 for the parts outside the CDR3, the full variable domain is DARVTQTPRHKVTEMGQEVTMRCQPILGHNTVFWYRQTMMQGLELLAYFRNRAPLDDSGMPKDRFSAEMPDATLATLKIQPSEPRDSAVYFCASGLVLGGTYNEQFFGPGTRLTVL.

This clone was seen once. The chain joins TRBV5-1 to TRBJ1-3, with D possibly matching TRBD1 (6 bases). Germline CDR1 is SGHRS and CDR2 is YFSETQ. The ends were cut back, 0 bases at V and 0 bases at J, with 13 bases in the middle. The CDR3 runs to 17 residues. The CDR3 loop reads CASSLDGAGASGNTIYF. The CDR3 nucleotides read TGCGCCAGCAGCTTGGACGGGGCAGGGGCCTCTGGAAACACCATATATTTT. Using reference TRBV5-1 and TRBJ1-3 for the parts outside the CDR3, the full variable domain is KAGVTQTPRYLIKTRGQQVTLSCSPISGHRSVSWYQQTPGQGLQFLFEYFSETQRNKGNFPGRFSGRQFSNSRSEMNVSTLELGDSALYLCASSLDGAGASGNTIYFGEGSWLTVV.

This rearrangement joins TRBV11-2 to TRBJ2-1; 11 bases match TRBD2. Germline V gene sequence: CDR1 SGHAT, CDR2 FQNNGV. This CDR3 region has 18 residues. The V gene end was trimmed by 0 bases and the J gene end by 3 bases; junction bases not matched to a gene: 7. The CDR3 DNA reads as TGTGCCAGCAGCTTAGAATCTGGACTAGCGGGTTTCTACAATGAGCAGTTCTTC. Its translation: CASSLESGLAGFYNEQFF.

The V gene is TRBV7-3, the J gene TRBJ1-2; a weak D match, TRBD1 (5 bases). This CDR3 comprises 17 residues. The V end was cut by 3 bases, the J end by 0 bases, with 17 bases between. Germline V lookup: CDR1 SGHTA, CDR2 FQGTGA. In nucleotides, the CDR3 is TGTGCCAGCAGCTTGGGACCTTACCAAACCCCTAACTATGGCTACACCTTC. Translated, it gives CASSLGPYQTPNYGYTF.

V gene TRBV4-1 combines with J gene TRBJ1-5; D is uncertain. The CDR3 loop spans 16 amino acids. CDR1 is MGHRA and CDR2 is YSYEKL in the germline V gene. V dropped 1 base and J dropped 1 base, with 11 bases sitting between them. The CDR3 bases are TGCGCCAGCAGCCAAGTACCGGGGATCAGCAATCAGCCCCAGCATTTT. Amino acid sequence: CASSQVPGISNQPQHF.

This clone was seen just once. In nucleotides, the CDR3 is TGTGCCAGCAGTCCCGGAGGGGGTTATAGCAATCAGCCCCAGCATTTT. This encodes CASSPGGGYSNQPQHF. The chain combines TRBV28 with TRBJ1-5; D may be TRBD1 (6 bases). V was pared by 5 bases and J by 0 bases, with 14 bases between. CDR3 length equals 16 residues. In germline, CDR1 is MDHEN, CDR2 SYDVKM.